Here is one T cell receptor beta chain with its context. After re-calling the 5' RACE reads, TCRdb lists one entry per CDR3 protein, DNA absent. Here the sample table reports fewer than 550,000 distinct CDR3 sequences. The record originates from a study of monozygotic twins with inflammatory bowel disease. Germline assignment: CDR1 SGHRS and CDR2 YFSETQ. This CDR3 is 14 amino acids long. This sequence originates from a human donor with ulcerative colitis or Crohn's disease, or a healthy co-twin of an affected twin (not recorded which). The rearrangement links TRBV5-1 to TRBJ2-7; absent DNA, TCRdb's TRBD1 call cannot be checked. Sample: blood. The CDR3 reads CASSPDRGWDEQYF.